This paragraph covers one T cell receptor beta chain sequence. Its specificity is unknown. The record originates from a study of cytomegalovirus exposure and HLA in healthy donors. Study results and caveats: The study put 150 to 200 TCR beta chains on its list as cytomegalovirus-associated.

Assay: immunoSEQ multiplex PCR; the TCRdb copy retains only in-frame clones and omits some. The table has over 200,000 clones, less than 90% seen once; the top ten hold roughly 5.5%. Per the germline V gene, CDR1 is SNHLY and CDR2 is FYNNEI. V gave up 3 bases and J gave up 6 bases, with 17 bases separating them. This CDR3 region has 15 residues. The receptor's source is a woman under 30 in good health and CMV-seronegative. The rearrangement links TRBV2 to TRBJ1-2, with TRBD1 as a possible D gene (5 bases). Sequencing used PBMCs. CDR3 nucleotides: TGTGCCAGCAGTGATTGGGGGTTTGATGGCAATGGCTACACCTTC. Translation gives CASSDWGFDGNGYTF.